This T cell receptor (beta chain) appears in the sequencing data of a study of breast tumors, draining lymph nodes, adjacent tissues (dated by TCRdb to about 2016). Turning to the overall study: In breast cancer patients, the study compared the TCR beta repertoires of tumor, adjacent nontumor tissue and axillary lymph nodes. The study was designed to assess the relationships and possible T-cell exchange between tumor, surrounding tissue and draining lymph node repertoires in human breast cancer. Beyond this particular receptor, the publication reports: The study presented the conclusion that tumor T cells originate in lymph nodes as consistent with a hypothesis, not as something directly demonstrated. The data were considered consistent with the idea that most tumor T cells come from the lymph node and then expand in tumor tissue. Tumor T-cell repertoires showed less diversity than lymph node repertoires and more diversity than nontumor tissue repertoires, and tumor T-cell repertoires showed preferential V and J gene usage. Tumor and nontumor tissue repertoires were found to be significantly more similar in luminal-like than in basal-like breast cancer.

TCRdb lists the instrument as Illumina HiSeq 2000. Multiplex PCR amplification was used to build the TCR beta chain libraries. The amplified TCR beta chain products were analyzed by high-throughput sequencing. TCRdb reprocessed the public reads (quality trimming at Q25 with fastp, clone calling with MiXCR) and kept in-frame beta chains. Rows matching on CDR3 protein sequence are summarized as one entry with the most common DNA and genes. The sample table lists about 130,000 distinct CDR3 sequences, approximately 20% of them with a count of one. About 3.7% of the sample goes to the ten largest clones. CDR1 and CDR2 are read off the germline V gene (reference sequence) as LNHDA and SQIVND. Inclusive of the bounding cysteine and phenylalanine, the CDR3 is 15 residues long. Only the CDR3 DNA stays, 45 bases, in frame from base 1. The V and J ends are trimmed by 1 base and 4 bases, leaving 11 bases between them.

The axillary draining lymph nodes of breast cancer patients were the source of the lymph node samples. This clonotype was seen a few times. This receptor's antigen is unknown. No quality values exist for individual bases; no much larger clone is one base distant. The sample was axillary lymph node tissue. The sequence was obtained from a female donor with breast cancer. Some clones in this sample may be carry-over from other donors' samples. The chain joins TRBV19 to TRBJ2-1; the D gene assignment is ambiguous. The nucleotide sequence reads TGTGCCAGTAGTATAGGACATATAGAATACAATGAGCAGTTCTTC. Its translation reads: CASSIGHIEYNEQFF. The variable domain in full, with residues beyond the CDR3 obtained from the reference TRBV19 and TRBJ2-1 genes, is DGGITQSPKYLFRKEGQNVTLSCEQNLNHDAMYWYRQDPGQGLRLIYYSQIVNDFQKGDIAEGYSVSREKKESFPLTVTSAQKNPTAFYLCASSIGHIEYNEQFFGPGTRLTVL.